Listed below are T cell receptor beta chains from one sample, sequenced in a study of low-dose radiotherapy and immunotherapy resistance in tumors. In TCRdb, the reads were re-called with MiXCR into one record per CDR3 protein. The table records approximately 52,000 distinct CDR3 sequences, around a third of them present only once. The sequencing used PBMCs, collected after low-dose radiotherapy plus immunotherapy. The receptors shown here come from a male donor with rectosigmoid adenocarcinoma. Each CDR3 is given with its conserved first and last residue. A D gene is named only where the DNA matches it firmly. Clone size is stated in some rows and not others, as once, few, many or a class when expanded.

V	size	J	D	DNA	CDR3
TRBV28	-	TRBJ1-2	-	TGTGCCAGCACCACCGGGAAGCCAGGCTACACCTTC	CASTTGKPGYTF
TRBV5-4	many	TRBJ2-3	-	TGTGCCAGCAAGAGGGCGGGCGGAGCCACCACAGATACGCAGTATTTT	CASKRAGGATTDTQYF
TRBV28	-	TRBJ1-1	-	TGTGCCAGCAGCCCTTTAGGGGCCGCTTTCTTT	CASSPLGAAFF
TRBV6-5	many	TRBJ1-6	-	TGTGCCAGCAGCCCTGCCCCTAATTCACCCCTCCACTTT	CASSPAPNSPLHF
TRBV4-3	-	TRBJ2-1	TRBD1	TGCGCCAGCAGCCCACAGGACAGGGGAGGCTACAATGAGCAGTTCTTC	CASSPQDRGGYNEQFF
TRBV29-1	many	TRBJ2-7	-	TGCAGCGTTGTGGTATGGGGGTACGAGCAGTACTTC	CSVVVWGYEQYF
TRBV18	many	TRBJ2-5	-	TGTGCCAGCTCACCTCGGACGGAGACCCAGTACTTC	CASSPRTETQYF
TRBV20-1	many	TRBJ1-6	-	TGCAGTGCTAGCAGACGCGACTCGACTAGGTCTTCACCCCTCCACTTT	CSASRRDSTRSSPLHF
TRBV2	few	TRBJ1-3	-	TGTGCCAGCAGTGACCCCGAGCCTAGAAACACCATATATTTT	CASSDPEPRNTIYF
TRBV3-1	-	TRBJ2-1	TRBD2	TGTGCCAGCAGCCTTGGACTAGCGGGAGAGGATGAGCAGTTCTTC	CASSLGLAGEDEQFF
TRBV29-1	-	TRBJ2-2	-	TGCAGCGTTGTCACGGCAGCGACGAACACCGGGGAGCTGTTTTTT	CSVVTAATNTGELFF
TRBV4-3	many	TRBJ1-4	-	TGCGCCAGCAGCCAAGAACTGGACAGACCCAATGAAAAACTGTTTTTT	CASSQELDRPNEKLFF
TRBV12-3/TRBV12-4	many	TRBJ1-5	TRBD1	TGTGCCAGCAGTCTCAGGGGACAGGTTAGCAATCAGCCCCAGCATTTT	CASSLRGQVSNQPQHF
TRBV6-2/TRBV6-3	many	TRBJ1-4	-	TGTGCCAGCAGACAAACCTGGGGTAATGAAAAACTGTTTTTT	CASRQTWGNEKLFF
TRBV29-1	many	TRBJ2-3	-	TGCAGCAACCTTGGGGGAGATACGCAGTATTTT	CSNLGGDTQYF
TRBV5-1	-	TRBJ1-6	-	TGCGCCAGCAGCTTGGAAGTCGCAGCGACCGCCTATAATTCACCCCTCCACTTT	CASSLEVAATAYNSPLHF
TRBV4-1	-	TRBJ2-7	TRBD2	TGCGCCAGCAGCCAAGATCGGCGGGAGGGCCAGTACGAGCAGTACTTC	CASSQDRREGQYEQYF
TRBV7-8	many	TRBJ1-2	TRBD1	TGTGCCAGCAGCCCGGGACAGGGGTGGTATGGCTACACCTTC	CASSPGQGWYGYTF
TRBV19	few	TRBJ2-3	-	TGTGCCAGTACACCTAGCGACCTTAGCACAGATACGCAGTATTTT	CASTPSDLSTDTQYF
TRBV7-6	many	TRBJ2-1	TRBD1	TGTGCCAGCAGCGCCTGGGTGGGGACAGGGGCCTACAATGAGCAGTTCTTC	CASSAWVGTGAYNEQFF
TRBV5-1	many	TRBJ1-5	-	TGCGCCAGCAGCTTGGAGGGAGTTCGGCAGGGAGAACAGCCCCAGCATTTT	CASSLEGVRQGEQPQHF
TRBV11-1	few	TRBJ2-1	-	TGTGCCAGCAGCCGGAGGACGGGTTACAATGAGCAGTTCTTC	CASSRRTGYNEQFF
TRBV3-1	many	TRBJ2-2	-	TGTGCCAGCAGCCCCCGGATCGCGAACACCGGGGAGCTGTTTTTT	CASSPRIANTGELFF
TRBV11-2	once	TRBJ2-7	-	TGTGCCAGCAGCTTCGGTCTCGAGCAGTACTTC	CASSFGLEQYF
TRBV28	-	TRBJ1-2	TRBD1	TGTGCCAGCAGTTTACCGGGACAGGGGAACGGCTACACCTTC	CASSLPGQGNGYTF
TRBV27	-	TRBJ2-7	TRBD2	TGTGCCAGCAGCCGGAGCGGGAGGTTAAGGTACGAGCAGTACTTC	CASSRSGRLRYEQYF
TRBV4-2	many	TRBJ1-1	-	TGTGCCAGCAGCATGGACACGAACACTGAAGCTTTCTTT	CASSMDTNTEAFF
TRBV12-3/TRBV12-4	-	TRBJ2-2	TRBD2	TGTGCCAGCAGTCCCTGGGAGGGAGCCGGGGAGCTGTTTTTT	CASSPWEGAGELFF
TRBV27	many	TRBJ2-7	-	TGTGCCAGCAGCCTTAACATCGGAAACTACGAGCAGTACTTC	CASSLNIGNYEQYF
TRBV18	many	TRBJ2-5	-	TGTGCCAGCTCACCAGGGGTAAAAGAGACCCAGTACTTC	CASSPGVKETQYF
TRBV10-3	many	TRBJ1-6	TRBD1	TGTGCCATCAGTGGGGACAGGGCCGGAGGGCCCCTCCACTTT	CAISGDRAGGPLHF
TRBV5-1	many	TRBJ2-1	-	TGCGCCAGCAGCTTGTCACCGGGAGTTTCTTACAATGAGCAGTTCTTC	CASSLSPGVSYNEQFF
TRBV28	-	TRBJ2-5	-	TGTGCCAGCAGTTTGAGCTCCTACAGGACGAAAGGGTCGGAGACCCAGTACTTC	CASSLSSYRTKGSETQYF